Below are 5 T cell receptor beta chains sequenced from a single sample in a study of cytomegalovirus exposure and HLA in healthy donors. In the PCR, 60 Vbeta and 13 Jbeta primers were used. Sequenced by immunoSEQ multiplex PCR; TCRdb stores in-frame clones only, minus some. Of 170,000 or so clones detected, over 70% appear once; the ten largest clones hold around 1.5%. Sequencing was carried out using PBMCs. The receptors were gathered from a woman in her twenties or thirties in good health and CMV-seropositive.

The V and J genes are TRBV11-3 and TRBJ2-7; D is unresolved. The germline V gene encodes CDR1 SGHNT and CDR2 YENEEA. Trimming took 1 base from V and 6 from J, leaving 10 bases between them. The CDR3 is 13 amino acids. The CDR3, as DNA: TGTGCCAGCAGCTTAGGCGTCACTGGCGAGCAGTACTTC. Protein product: CASSLGVTGEQYF. Supplemented by reference TRBV11-3 and TRBJ2-7, the full variable domain reads EAGVVQSPRYKIIEKKQPVAFWCNPISGHNTLYWYLQNLGQGPELLIRYENEEAVDDSQLPKDRFSAERLKGVDSTLKIQPAELGDSAVYLCASSLGVTGEQYFGPGTRLTVT.

The genes are TRBV5-6 and TRBJ1-2, with TRBD1 matching 10 bases. The V gene end was trimmed by 0 bases and the J gene end by 7 bases; junction bases not matched to a gene: 12. The CDR3 totals 17 residues. Germline CDR1 reads SGHDT; CDR2 reads YYEEEE. CDR3 DNA sequence: TGTGCCAGCAGCTTGGGACATCCGGGACAGGGGCTTGGTGGCTACACCTTC. Translated, it gives CASSLGHPGQGLGGYTF.

The CDR3 sequence: CATRESGNQPQHF. CDR3 in DNA: TGTGCCACCAGGGAGAGCGGGAATCAGCCCCAGCATTTT. The V and J genes are TRBV19 and TRBJ1-5; a weak D match, TRBD1 (5 bases). The CDR3 contains 13 residues. V was cut by 10 bases and J by 4 bases, with 14 bases left in between. CDR1 and CDR2 (germline): LNHDA, SQIVND (reference sequence).

A few counts support this clone. The chain recombines TRBV28 with TRBJ1-1; D perhaps matches TRBD1 (6 bases). V dropped 5 bases and J dropped 0 bases, with 19 bases sitting between them. This CDR3 is built from 17 residues. CDR1 MDHEN and CDR2 SYDVKM come from the germline V gene. The DNA of the CDR3 is TGTGCCAGCAGTCCTTGGGGGCAGGGAAACCTGAACACTGAAGCTTTCTTT. Encoded protein: CASSPWGQGNLNTEAFF.

This chain joins TRBV5-1 and TRBJ1-5; the D is unclear. Germline V gene sequence: CDR1 SGHRS, CDR2 YFSETQ. The length of the CDR3 is 14 residues. V was shortened by 0 bases and J by 1 base, with 5 bases between the two germline ends. The CDR3 DNA reads TGCGCCAGCAGCTTGGGGCAGAGCAATCAGCCCCAGCATTTT. Translated, it gives CASSLGQSNQPQHF.